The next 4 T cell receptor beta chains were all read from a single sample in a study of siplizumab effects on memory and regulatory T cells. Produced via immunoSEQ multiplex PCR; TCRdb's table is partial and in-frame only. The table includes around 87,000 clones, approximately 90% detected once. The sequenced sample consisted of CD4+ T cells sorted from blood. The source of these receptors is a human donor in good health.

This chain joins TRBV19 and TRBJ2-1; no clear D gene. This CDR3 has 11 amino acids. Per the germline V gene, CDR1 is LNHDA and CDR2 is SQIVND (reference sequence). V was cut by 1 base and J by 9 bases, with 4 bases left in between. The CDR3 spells CASSIGSEQFF. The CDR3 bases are TGTGCCAGTAGTATAGGAAGTGAGCAGTTCTTC.

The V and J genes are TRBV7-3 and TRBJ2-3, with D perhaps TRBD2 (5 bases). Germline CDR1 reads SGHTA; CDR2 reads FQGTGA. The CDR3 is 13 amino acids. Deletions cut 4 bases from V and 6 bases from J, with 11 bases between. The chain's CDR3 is CASSSHGVDTQYF. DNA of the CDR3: TGTGCCAGCAGCTCCCACGGGGTTGATACGCAGTATTTT.

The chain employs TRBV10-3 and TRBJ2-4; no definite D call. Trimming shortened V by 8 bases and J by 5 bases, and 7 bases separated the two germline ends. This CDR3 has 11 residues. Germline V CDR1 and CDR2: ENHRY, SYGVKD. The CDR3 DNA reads TGTGCCATCGGGAAGGAAAACATTCAGTACTTC. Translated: CAIGKENIQYF.

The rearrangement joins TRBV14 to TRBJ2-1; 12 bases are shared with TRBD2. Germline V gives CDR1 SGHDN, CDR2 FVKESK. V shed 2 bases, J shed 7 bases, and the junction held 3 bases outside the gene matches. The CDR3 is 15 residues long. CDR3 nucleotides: TGTGCCAGCAGCCAAACTAGCGGGAGGACGAATGAGCAGTTCTTC. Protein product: CASSQTSGRTNEQFF.